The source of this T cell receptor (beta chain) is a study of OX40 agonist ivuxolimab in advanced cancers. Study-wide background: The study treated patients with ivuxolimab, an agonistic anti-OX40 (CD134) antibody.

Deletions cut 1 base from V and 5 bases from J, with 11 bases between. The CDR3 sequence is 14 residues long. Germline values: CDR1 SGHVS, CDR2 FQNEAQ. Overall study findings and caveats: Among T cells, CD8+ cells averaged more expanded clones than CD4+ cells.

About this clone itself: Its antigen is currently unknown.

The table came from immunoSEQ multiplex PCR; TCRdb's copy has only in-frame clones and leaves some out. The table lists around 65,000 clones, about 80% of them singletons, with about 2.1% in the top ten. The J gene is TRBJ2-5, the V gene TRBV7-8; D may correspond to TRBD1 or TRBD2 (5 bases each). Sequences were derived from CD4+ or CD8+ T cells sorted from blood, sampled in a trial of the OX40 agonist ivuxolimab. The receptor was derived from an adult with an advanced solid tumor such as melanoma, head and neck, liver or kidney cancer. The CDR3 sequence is CASSLGDRPETQYF. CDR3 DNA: TGTGCCAGCAGCTTAGGGGACCGACCGGAGACCCAGTACTTC. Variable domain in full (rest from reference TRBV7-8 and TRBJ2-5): GAGVSQSPRYKVAKRGQDVALRCDPISGHVSLFWYQQALGQGPEFLTYFQNEAQLDKSGLPSDRFFAERPEGSVSTLKIQRTQQEDSAVYLCASSLGDRPETQYFGPGTRLLVL.